These 21 T cell receptor beta chains were sequenced from one sample in a study of control samples from healthy donors and cancer patients. Some clones are missing from TCRdb's copy, which holds only in-frame ones; the method was immunoSEQ multiplex PCR. The sample includes 150,000 to 200,000 clones, around 91% of them seen just once. The material sequenced was blood. The source is a young woman in good health.

The chain uses TRBV4-1 and TRBJ2-7; TRBD2 might be the D (6 bases). V was trimmed by 4 bases and J by 1 base, leaving 14 bases between them. Germline assignment: CDR1 MGHRA and CDR2 YSYEKL. The CDR3 runs to 15 residues. The DNA for the CDR3 is TGCGCCAGCAGCCTCATCCGACTAGGTTCCTACGAGCAGTACTTC. It is translated as CASSLIRLGSYEQYF.

This rearrangement joins TRBV18 to TRBJ2-3; a weak D match, TRBD2 (6 bases). V lost 3 bases and J lost 0, with 10 bases in between. Germline assignment: CDR1 KGHSH and CDR2 LQKENI. The CDR3 runs 15 residues. The CDR3 DNA sequence: TGTGCCAGCTCACCCGTGAGCGGGAGCACAGATACGCAGTATTTT. The encoded protein is CASSPVSGSTDTQYF.

This sequence joins TRBV7-9 and TRBJ2-3; D may be TRBD1 or TRBD2 (5 bases each). Germline CDR1 is SEHNR and CDR2 is FQNEAQ (reference sequence). V was trimmed by 3 bases and J by 5 bases, leaving 9 bases between them. The CDR3 contains 13 residues. DNA for the CDR3: TGTGCCAGCAGCTTGGGGGTTGGAGATACGCAGTATTTT. It is translated as CASSLGVGDTQYF. The variable domain in full, completed from reference TRBV7-9 and TRBJ2-3, reads DTGVSQNPRHKITKRGQNVTFRCDPISEHNRLYWYRQTLGQGPEFLTYFQNEAQLEKSRLLSDRFSAERPKGSFSTLEIQRTEQGDSAMYLCASSLGVGDTQYFGPGTRLTVL.

The CDR3 reads CASSLTSGGYNEQFF. As DNA, the CDR3 is TGTGCCAGCAGCTTGACTAGCGGGGGGTACAATGAGCAGTTCTTC. The J gene is TRBJ2-1, the V gene TRBV5-5, with 12 bases fitting TRBD2. J gave up 4 bases and V 1 base, and 0 bases lay outside the gene matches. Germline loops: CDR1 SGHKS, CDR2 YYEKEE (reference sequence). This CDR3 has 15 amino acids.

This chain joins TRBV25-1 and TRBJ2-3, with a tentative D call TRBD2 (6 bases). The CDR3 length is 14 residues. CDR1 and CDR2 (germline): MGHDK, SYGVNS. V was shortened by 1 base and J by 1 base, with 6 bases between the two germline ends. This CDR3 is CASSEWRGTDTQYF. The DNA of the CDR3 is TGTGCCAGCAGTGAATGGAGGGGCACAGATACGCAGTATTTT. Together with reference TRBV25-1 and TRBJ2-3, the CDR3 gives the full variable domain: EADIYQTPRYLVIGTGKKITLECSQTMGHDKMYWYQQDPGMELHLIHYSYGVNSTEKGDLSSESTVSRIRTEHFPLTLESARPSHTSQYLCASSEWRGTDTQYFGPGTRLTVL.

The chain links TRBV19 to TRBJ1-2; 8 bases are a match to TRBD1. The germline gives CDR1 LNHDA, CDR2 SQIVND (reference sequence). V lost 5 bases and J lost 8; bases outside the gene matches: 7. The CDR3 contains 13 residues. As DNA, the CDR3 is TGTGCCAGTAGTCAGGACAGGGCGCGGGGCTACACCTTC. Residues: CASSQDRARGYTF.

The chain joins TRBV11-2 to TRBJ1-4; 9 nucleotides align to TRBD1. The V gene's germline CDR1 is SGHAT and CDR2 FQNNGV. The CDR3 extends over 14 amino acids. The V and J ends lost 5 bases and 4 bases, in that order; junction bases with no gene match: 2. CDR3 sequence reads: CASSPTGGNEKLFF. The CDR3 DNA follows: TGTGCCAGCAGCCCGACAGGGGGTAATGAAAAACTGTTTTTT.

The V and J genes are TRBV7-2 and TRBJ1-2; perhaps TRBD1 as D (6 bases). Trimming cost V 5 bases and J 4 bases, with 11 bases left between them. Per the germline V gene, CDR1 is SGHTA and CDR2 is FQGNSA. The CDR3 is 13 amino acids. DNA for the CDR3: TGTGCCAGCAGCGCACAGGGTACCTATGGCTACACCTTC. Translated, it gives CASSAQGTYGYTF.

In this sample, this clone turned up once. CDR3 in amino acids: CATQTGASYEQYF. For the CDR3, the DNA is TGTGCCACGCAGACAGGGGCCTCCTACGAGCAGTACTTC. The chain has TRBV10-3 and TRBJ2-7, with TRBD1 matching over 8 bases. Germline V gene data show CDR1 as ENHRY and CDR2 as SYGVKD. J was trimmed by 0 bases and V by 10 bases; bases with no gene match: 5. The CDR3 contains 13 residues.

The sample holds a few counts of this clone. The chain combines TRBV6-5 with TRBJ1-1, with D uncertain. The germline gives CDR1 MNHEY, CDR2 SVGAGI. The V and J ends lost 5 bases and 0 bases respectively, with 7 bases between them. The CDR3 is 13 residues long. CDR3 region: CASSPDLNTEAFF. CDR3 sequence (DNA): TGTGCCAGCAGTCCGGACTTGAACACTGAAGCTTTCTTT.

The V gene is TRBV2, the J gene TRBJ2-5; TRBD2 matches 9 bases. This CDR3 is 15 amino acids long. CDR1 and CDR2 from the germline V gene are SNHLY and FYNNEI. J lost 2 bases, V lost 5 bases, and 6 bases had no gene match. Written as DNA, the CDR3 is TGTGCCAGCAGTTTTAGCGGGGGCCCTCAAGAGACCCAGTACTTC. This gives the protein CASSFSGGPQETQYF.

As DNA, the CDR3 is TGTGCCATCAGTGGGCAGGGTAATAGCAATCAGCCCCAGCATTTT. Translating gives CAISGQGNSNQPQHF. The chain recombines TRBV10-3 with TRBJ1-5; D is perhaps TRBD1 (5 bases). From germline, CDR1 is ENHRY and CDR2 SYGVKD. V was trimmed by 4 bases and J by 0 bases, leaving 10 bases between them. The CDR3 loop spans 15 amino acids.

The chain has TRBV27 and TRBJ1-4; D remains ambiguous. Germline V gives CDR1 MNHEY, CDR2 SMNVEV (reference sequence). Between the trimmed V and J ends, which lost 5 bases and 10 bases, there was a span of 2 bases. The CDR3 loop spans 9 amino acids. CDR3 nucleotide sequence: TGTGCCAGCAGTGGAAAACTGTTTTTT. This sequence encodes CASSGKLFF. Full variable domain (missing parts from reference TRBV27 and TRBJ1-4): EAQVTQNPRYLITVTGKKLTVTCSQNMNHEYMSWYRQDPGLGLRQIYYSMNVEVTDKGDVPEGYKVSRKEKRNFPLILESPSPNQTSLYFCASSGKLFFGSGTQLSVL.

The gene calls are TRBV5-6 and TRBJ2-3; a possible D gene is TRBD1 (7 bases). Germline-derived CDR1 and CDR2 are SGHDT and YYEEEE. This CDR3 comprises 15 residues. The V end lost 3 bases, the J end lost 3 bases, and 14 bases lay between the germline ends. For the CDR3, the DNA is TGTGCCAGCAGCTGGAGGGGGCTTGGTACAGATACGCAGTATTTT. Translating gives CASSWRGLGTDTQYF.

This chain links TRBV14 with TRBJ2-7; D uncertain. Per the germline V gene, CDR1 is SGHDN and CDR2 is FVKESK. Between the trimmed V and J ends, which lost 0 bases and 6 bases, there was a span of 6 bases. This CDR3 is built from 12 residues. The CDR3 nucleotides are TGTGCCAGCAGCCAAGAAAGGTTCGAGCAGTACTTC. Encoded protein: CASSQERFEQYF.

CDR3 bases: TGTGCCAGCAGAGGAGACAGATATTACGAGCAGTACTTC. Translation: CASRGDRYYEQYF. This chain uses TRBV6-6 with TRBJ2-7, with a tentative D call TRBD1 (5 bases). Germline V gene lookup returns CDR1 MNHNY and CDR2 SVGAGI (reference sequence). Trimming removed 6 bases at V and 4 bases at J, with 13 bases between. This CDR3 is 13 amino acids long.

The chain uses TRBV5-1 and TRBJ2-1, with 9 bases identical to TRBD2. Trimming cost V 4 bases and J 0 bases; bases outside gene matches: 5. Germline CDR1 is SGHRS and CDR2 is YFSETQ. The CDR3 runs to 16 residues. CDR3 nucleotide sequence: TGCGCCAGCAGCCCCCTAGCGGGGAGCTCCTACAATGAGCAGTTCTTC. It is translated as CASSPLAGSSYNEQFF. Filled out from reference TRBV5-1 and TRBJ2-1, the complete variable domain reads KAGVTQTPRYLIKTRGQQVTLSCSPISGHRSVSWYQQTPGQGLQFLFEYFSETQRNKGNFPGRFSGRQFSNSRSEMNVSTLELGDSALYLCASSPLAGSSYNEQFFGPGTRLTVL.

The rearrangement joins TRBV12-3 or TRBV12-4 to TRBJ1-4; D is uncertain. This CDR3 is built from 13 residues. V was shortened by 4 bases and J by 8 bases, with 11 bases between the two germline ends. CDR3 in amino acids: CASSYGLKEKLFF. The CDR3 coding sequence is TGTGCCAGCAGTTACGGACTGAAAGAAAAACTGTTTTTT.

As to this clone: Additional DNA sequences in this sample encode the identical CDR3. The CDR3 loop reads CASSVVSGANVLTF. The CDR3 DNA follows: TGTGCCAGCAGCGTAGTGTCTGGGGCCAACGTCCTGACTTTC. The J gene is TRBJ2-6, the V gene TRBV9; no reliable D call. The V end lost 0 bases, the J end lost 1 base, and 2 bases lay between the germline ends. The germline V gene encodes CDR1 SGDLS and CDR2 YYNGEE. The CDR3 consists of 14 residues.

This clone was detected a few times. The CDR3 DNA is TGCAGCGTTGTTCGGGGGAACACTGAAGCTTTCTTT. This encodes CSVVRGNTEAFF. The chain couples TRBV29-1 to TRBJ1-1, with D unclear. This CDR3 spans 12 amino acids. Trimming took 4 bases from V and 1 from J, leaving 7 bases between them. Germline V gives CDR1 SQVTM, CDR2 ANQGSEA.

The V call is TRBV19, the J call TRBJ2-7; TRBD2 agrees at 7 bases. This CDR3 is 14 amino acids long. V shed 9 bases and J 2 bases; nucleotides not matched to a gene: 10. Germline CDR1 LNHDA, CDR2 SQIVND (reference sequence). CDR3 in amino acids: CASSHSSGTYEQYF. CDR3 nucleotide sequence: TGTGCCAGCTCCCATTCTAGCGGAACCTACGAGCAGTACTTC.